The clone carrying this TCR beta chain was picked up one time. These data come from a study of blood T cell repertoires in COVID-19. Across the study: The study drew acute and convalescent COVID-19 samples from the United States, Italy and Spain. Nucleic acid was either cDNA or gDNA, and it came from T cells, B-cell-depleted T cells, or PBMCs.

Per the original methods: By means of reference gene primer amplification, nucleated cell counts were estimated. Produced via immunoSEQ multiplex PCR; TCRdb's table is partial and in-frame only. V, J and clone size were drawn from that table, and D and trimming were deduced from the DNA. Of about 210,000 clones listed, around four fifths are singletons. Trimming cost V 0 bases and J 9 bases; bases outside gene matches: 6. This CDR3 region has 16 residues. Germline CDR1 SGHRS, CDR2 YFSETQ. The sequenced sample consisted of peripheral blood. This TCR was recovered from a woman in her thirties or forties with active or convalescent COVID-19. The chain recombines TRBV5-1 with TRBJ1-6; TRBD1 matches 10 bases. CDR3 DNA: TGCGCCAGCAGCTTGGACCCGGACAGGGGGGGTTCACCCCTCCACTTT. This codes for CASSLDPDRGGSPLHF.